This T cell receptor (beta chain) was documented in a study of cytomegalovirus exposure and HLA in healthy donors (dated by TCRdb to 2016 to 2017). The study in broad terms: An earlier analysis of roughly 570 of the donors reported 276 Gb of sequence data and around 120 million unique TCR beta sequences obtained from about 180 million T cells. To predict cytomegalovirus infection status, the study brought together high-throughput TCR immunosequencing, statistical association of individual TCRs with disease status, and machine learning. The study was designed to test whether signatures of past pathogen exposure could be identified by cataloging public T cell receptors. An early release covering around 630 HLA-typed donors comprised roughly 300 gigabases of sequencing data and about 90 million unique TCR sequences. In a later genetic analysis, genome-wide SNP genotypes for about 60% of the 666 donors were used, and that subset was treated as a discovery cohort. Alongside the repertoire data, information on donor age, sex, ethnicity and CMV serostatus was compiled. Every discovery cohort repertoire had been produced on one sequencing platform. Four or five DR-DQ haplotypes were handled as single units for association and clustering, since linkage in the cohort was strong. The T cell repertoires of 550 to 850 subjects were profiled by immunosequencing and related to cytomegalovirus serostatus. Typing coverage differed by locus: A, B, C, DRB1 and DQB1 were typed in roughly 620-630 donors, DQA1 in 500 to 550, DPA1 in over 600, and DPB1 in 472. Of the roughly 400 genotyped donors, 81% were placed in the genetic ancestry cluster associated with self-reported Caucasian donors. In addition to the first cohort of around 670 subjects, a separate validation cohort of 130 or so different subjects was used. A later analysis re-analyzed previously published TCR beta repertoires from roughly 600 donors and added high-resolution HLA genotyping to study TCR occurrence patterns. In the later analysis, no new phenotypic data were used to find candidate immune exposures; instead, reliance was placed on TCR beta sequences and their occurrence across donors. Both class I and class II loci were covered by HLA typing, at four-digit resolution. An earlier analysis of around 580 of the donors used high-throughput TCR beta sequencing to judge whether each TCR beta V gene segment behaved as functional or pseudogenic. Across around 400 genotyped donors of the cohort, an average of about 220,000 unique TCR beta nucleotide sequences per donor were sequenced, and roughly 18% of those sequences were non-productive.

The library relied on the immunoSEQ multiplex PCR assay. For the multiplex PCR, a mixture combining 60 forward primers for TCR Vbeta segments and 13 reverse primers for TCR Jbeta segments was used. A multiplex PCR assay on genomic DNA amplified the CDR3 region of rearranged TCR beta genes. The amplified TCR beta libraries were sequenced on the Illumina HiSeq System as 87-base-pair reads. In the authors' own workflow: A later analysis tallied tens of millions of unique TCR beta chains across the approximately 670 repertoires, and approximately 9.9 million of those chains were shared by two or more donors. Raw reads were error-corrected and collapsed into unique sequences by a nearest-neighbor algorithm in which closely related sequences were merged to remove PCR and sequencing errors. CDR3 sequences were aligned to IMGT reference sequences to assign V, D and J gene segments. For a sequence to be retained, a match of at least six nucleotides to both a V gene segment and a J gene segment was required. Rearrangements were classified as productive when the CDR3 lacked stop codons and remained in frame with V and J, and all other rearrangements were classified as non-productive. Following IMGT convention, CDR3 was defined as the stretch from the second conserved V-encoded cysteine to the conserved J-encoded phenylalanine. The earlier analysis of roughly 590 of the donors excluded any sequence lacking an unambiguous match to a single V gene segment. An earlier analysis of fewer than 750 of the donors called V segments functional above 56.7% productive rearrangements and segregating when the between-donor standard deviation exceeded 5%. A statistical classification framework was developed to diagnose cytomegalovirus status using the catalog of TCR beta chain sequences. In a later analysis, TCR nucleotide sequences were compared against IMGT/GENE-DB human TR gene sequences so that V and J genes could be assigned. The TCRdist pipeline was used in a later analysis to assign CDR3 sequences and most-parsimonious VDJ recombination scenarios. In a later analysis, each TCR beta chain was defined by its CDR3 amino acid sequence together with its V-gene family, and reads without a unique V-gene family were excluded. As a way to deal with suspected cross-contamination and a sequencing artifact, a later analysis dropped roughly 620 nucleotide sequences that were highly shared and had low generation probability. A later analysis calculated a clonal expansion index for each public chain from normalized within-repertoire ranks of inferred template counts. Generation probabilities in a later analysis came from a VDJ recombination model fitted to out-of-frame rearrangements, and those results were checked against IGoR. Hypergeometric tests were used in a later analysis to score TCR-TCR, TCR-HLA and TCR-CMV co-occurrence, with a repertoire-size bias correction applied to the TCR pairs. A later analysis estimated false discovery rates by permuting HLA or CMV assignments 20 times. In a later analysis, co-occurring TCRs were grouped with DBSCAN, and TCRdist sequence similarity was added when clustering was performed within HLA-allele-positive subsets. Repertoires with fewer than 30,000 or more than 120,000 public chains were left out of co-occurrence clustering, as were about 5 repertoires with anomalous nucleotide sharing. The clones in this table, taken by TCRdb from immuneACCESS, are in-frame only. Not every clone is retained; where verified, under half of the shortfall comes from an unresolved V gene, and the cause of the rest is unknown. That table supplies the V and J calls and clone size; D and trimming were determined from the DNA. The sample records about 170,000 clones, about four fifths of which are singletons. The ten most abundant clones make up more than 0.35% of the sample.

As to this clone: Its antigen is unknown. Qualities for individual bases were not recorded, and no much larger clone is one base off.

The cohort was made up of approximately 670 healthy bone marrow donors. Cohort members were all nominally healthy when sampled, although unrecorded immune exposures were likely present. The donor was CMV seronegative and belonged to the group of 352 seronegative cohort members. Each donor provided a peripheral blood sample, and peripheral blood mononuclear cells were used for TCR beta sequencing. Genomic DNA was extracted from the blood cell samples with the Qiagen DNeasy Blood Extraction Kit. Summary of the overall study and its limitations: The authors suggested that the approach could potentially be extended to other disease states and immunological phenotypes. A later analysis found that TCR association rates varied across HLA loci, with DRB1 alleles showing the most associated TCRs and HLA-C alleles the fewest. A further reported finding was that TCR beta sequences accurately predicted the HLA-A and HLA-B alleles for most subjects in the first cohort. Immune exposure information for the cohort was limited to CMV serostatus. In a later analysis, HLA-associated TCR beta chains were found to be more clonally expanded and to have lower generation probabilities than equally common non-associated chains. This cohort had only TCR beta chains sequenced, and the lack of alpha or paired-chain data limited which features could be detected. Across donors, most TCR sequences were observed very rarely, whereas some public TCRs were present in many individuals. According to a later analysis, most CMV-associated TCR beta chains appeared to be HLA-restricted, and the HLA associations seemed to be driven largely by CMV exposure. In an earlier analysis of some 500 of the donors, most TCR beta V segments appeared in productive rearrangements about 87% or about 30% of the time, broadly matching IMGT annotations. A few of the identified cytomegalovirus-associated TCR beta chains were confirmed in vitro to be specific for cytomegalovirus antigens. Linkage disequilibrium might explain the correlated functional status among segregating V segments, but an unknown experimental factor could not be excluded. When HLA alleles, especially DR and DQ, strongly co-occurred, TCR associations were difficult to assign to individual alleles. Because counts were too low, seventeen rarely observed V segments, including chromosome 9 orphons, were excluded from the earlier analysis of roughly 580 of the donors. In both the original and validation cohorts, the classifier was reported to diagnose cytomegalovirus status with high specificity and sensitivity. V-gene and J-gene trimming of TCR beta chains was associated with a missense DCLRE1C variant in a later genetic analysis, and the association was replicated in an independent cohort. The presence/absence analyses assumed that sequencing depth was roughly uniform across donors, and that assumption may not be true. According to a later genetic analysis, donors in an Asian-associated ancestry cluster had fewer N-insertions in productive TCRs than the roughly 700-donor mean. A group of highly shared sequence variants was considered likely to be a technical artifact of the sequencing pipeline. The study gave a list of some 150 TCR beta chains associated with cytomegalovirus. According to a later analysis, parvovirus B19, influenza, CMV and Epstein-Barr virus appeared linked to several top co-occurrence clusters. Because some donors lacked HLA typing at each locus, the association tests relied only on the typed subset. In a later analysis, some 18,000 TCR beta sequences were associated with specific HLA alleles at a false discovery rate of 0.05.

This TCR was sampled from a boy between 2 and 10 years old in good health and CMV-seronegative. Specimen: PBMCs.

The nucleotides read TGTGCCAGCAGCCCACGGACAGGGCAGGAGACCCAGTACTTC. Its amino acids are CASSPRTGQETQYF. The rearranged segments are TRBV5-6 and TRBJ2-5; 8 bases in between match TRBD1. Looking up the germline V gene yields CDR1 SGHDT and CDR2 YYEEEE. Counted from cysteine to phenylalanine, this CDR3 has 14 amino acids. Only the CDR3 portion is preserved as DNA: 42 bases, with reading frame beginning at the first base. Ends trimmed: V by 4 bases, J by 5 bases; bases unmatched to a gene: 7.